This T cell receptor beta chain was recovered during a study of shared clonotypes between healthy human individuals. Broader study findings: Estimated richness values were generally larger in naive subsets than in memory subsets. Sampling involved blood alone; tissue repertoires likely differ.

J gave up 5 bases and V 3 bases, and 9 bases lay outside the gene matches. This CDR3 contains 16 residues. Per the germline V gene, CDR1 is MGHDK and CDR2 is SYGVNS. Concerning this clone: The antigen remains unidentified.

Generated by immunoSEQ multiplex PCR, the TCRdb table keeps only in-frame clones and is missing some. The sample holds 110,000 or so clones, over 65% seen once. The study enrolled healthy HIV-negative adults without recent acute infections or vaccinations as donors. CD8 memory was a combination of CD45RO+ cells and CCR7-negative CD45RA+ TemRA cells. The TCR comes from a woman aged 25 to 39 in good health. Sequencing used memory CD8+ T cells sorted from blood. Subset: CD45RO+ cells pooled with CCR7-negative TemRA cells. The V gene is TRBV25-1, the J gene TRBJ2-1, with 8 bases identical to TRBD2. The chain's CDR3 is CASSEGGGPGNNEQFF. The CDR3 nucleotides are TGTGCCAGCAGTGAGGGCGGGGGGCCCGGAAACAATGAGCAGTTCTTC.